This T cell receptor (beta chain) was retrieved from a study of blood T cells in healthy people across ages. A second PCR of roughly 7 to 11 cycles used a sample-barcoded 5' primer and a J-beta primer mix. TCRdb re-called the 5' RACE reads through MiXCR, storing one row per CDR3 protein. The sample shows 700,000 to 1,000,000 distinct CDR3 sequences, around two fifths of them seen only once. This CDR3 has 15 residues. V lost 2 bases and J lost 1, with 9 bases in between. The V gene's germline CDR1 is MNHNS and CDR2 SASEGT. This clonotype was recorded only once. The rearrangement links TRBV6-1 to TRBJ2-4; TRBD1 is a possible D gene (5 bases). This TCR was recovered from a man in his fifties or sixties in good health. The source material was blood. CDR3 DNA: TGTGCCAGCAGTGAACCCGGACACGCCAAAAACATTCAGTACTTC. It is translated as CASSEPGHAKNIQYF.